The rows below give T cell receptor beta chains drawn from one sample of a study of control samples from healthy donors and cancer patients. Only in-frame clones appear in the TCRdb table, and some are missing; sequencing was by immunoSEQ multiplex PCR. The sample has about 410,000 clones, about nine tenths seen once. The sample consisted of PBMCs. The receptors stem from a man in his forties with head and neck cancer. CDR3s include the opening cysteine and the closing phenylalanine or tryptophan. D genes are given only for firm matches. Clone size appears in some rows only: once, few, many, or a class for an expanded clone.

clone size,J gene,D gene,V gene,CDR3 DNA,CDR3 protein
.,TRBJ2-3,TRBD2,TRBV10-1,TGCGCCAGCAGTGAGACTAGCGGGCGCACAGATACGCAGTATTTT,CASSETSGRTDTQYF
.,TRBJ2-3,TRBD1,TRBV30,TGTGCCTGGAGTGTAGCCGGACAGGGAGCAGATACGCAGTATTTT,CAWSVAGQGADTQYF
.,TRBJ2-7,TRBD2,TRBV11-2,TGTGCCAGCAGCTTTACTAGCGGGGGCTACGAGCAGTACTTC,CASSFTSGGYEQYF
.,TRBJ2-7,TRBD1,TRBV9,TGTGCCAGCAGCGTAGCTACCGGGACAGGGCTCCACGAGCAGTACTTC,CASSVATGTGLHEQYF
.,TRBJ1-1,TRBD1,TRBV5-5,TGTGCCAGCAGCTTCTATACAGGGGCTGGTACTGAAGCTTTCTTT,CASSFYTGAGTEAFF
.,TRBJ1-1,.,TRBV6-1,TGTGCCAGCAGTGCCGGGACCGCCATAAGGAACACTGAAGCTTTCTTT,CASSAGTAIRNTEAFF
.,TRBJ2-7,TRBD1,TRBV3-1/TRBV3-2,TGTGCCAGCAGCCAAACCGGGACAGGGGCCTACGAGCAGTACTTC,CASSQTGTGAYEQYF
once,TRBJ1-2,.,TRBV19,TGTGCCAGTAGTATAGATCAAACCTCCCCAGACGGCTACACCTTC,CASSIDQTSPDGYTF
.,TRBJ1-1,TRBD1,TRBV10-3,TGTGCCATCAGGACACCGGGACAGGGGTATTTTGGTGAAGCTTTCTTT,CAIRTPGQGYFGEAFF
.,TRBJ2-7,TRBD1,TRBV5-4,TGTGCCAGCAGCGTGGGACAGGCGAGCTCCTACGAGCAGTACTTC,CASSVGQASSYEQYF
few,TRBJ2-3,.,TRBV9,TGTGCCAGCAGCCCCCGGCCGATCAGCCTTTCAGATACGCAGTATTTT,CASSPRPISLSDTQYF
.,TRBJ2-2,.,TRBV6-5,TGTGCCAGCAGCCTACAGGGTCTCACCGGGGAGCTGTTTTTT,CASSLQGLTGELFF
few,TRBJ1-1,TRBD1,TRBV4-2,TGTGCCAGCAGCCAACGACAGGGCTCTGAAGCTTTCTTT,CASSQRQGSEAFF
.,TRBJ1-1,.,TRBV15,TGTGCCACCAGCAGAGATCATGCTGAAGCTTTCTTT,CATSRDHAEAFF
once,TRBJ1-1,TRBD1,TRBV10-2,TGCGCCAGCAGTGAGTCCCCGAAGGGGGCTAACACTGAAGCTTTCTTT,CASSESPKGANTEAFF
.,TRBJ1-1,.,TRBV7-2,TGTGCCAGCAGCTTTGTGTTTAACGAAGCTTTCTTT,CASSFVFNEAFF
once,TRBJ1-2,.,TRBV6-5,TGTGCCAGCAGGGGGAGGGCGGGCCGCGGCTACACCTTC,CASRGRAGRGYTF
.,TRBJ1-2,TRBD1,TRBV28,TGTGCCAGCAGTACGAGGGGGCTGGGCTATGGCTACACCTTC,CASSTRGLGYGYTF
.,TRBJ2-7,.,TRBV29-1,TGCAGCGTTGAAGTTAACAGCTACGAGCAGTACTTC,CSVEVNSYEQYF
.,TRBJ2-7,.,TRBV12-3/TRBV12-4,TGTGCCAGCAGTTACCTGGGGGGCTACGAGCAGTACTTC,CASSYLGGYEQYF
.,TRBJ2-5,.,TRBV20-1,TGCAGTGCCGGAGAGGAGACCCAGTACTTC,CSAGEETQYF
.,TRBJ2-2,.,TRBV27,TGTGCCAGCAGCTCTTCTGGGAGGGGGCGGAACACCGGGGAGCTGTTTTTT,CASSSSGRGRNTGELFF
.,TRBJ2-7,.,TRBV30,TGTGCCCAAAGGCCGGGGGCGGATTACGAGCAGTACTTC,CAQRPGADYEQYF
.,TRBJ1-2,TRBD1,TRBV28,TGTGCCAGCAGTGAAGCCGGGACAGGGAGGGACTATGGCTACACCTTC,CASSEAGTGRDYGYTF
.,TRBJ2-1,TRBD2,TRBV19,TGTGCCAGTAGTACAAGCGGGGGGACCAATGAGCAGTTCTTC,CASSTSGGTNEQFF
.,TRBJ1-6,.,TRBV6-6,TGTGCCAGCAGTTACTCTAGTCCCTCTAATTCACCCCTCCACTTT,CASSYSSPSNSPLHF
.,TRBJ2-2,.,TRBV30,TGTGCCTGGAGTGTACACAGGAACACCGGGGAGCTGTTTTTT,CAWSVHRNTGELFF
once,TRBJ1-2,.,TRBV7-9,TGTGCCAGCAGCGCCCAGGGAAGTGGCTACACCTTC,CASSAQGSGYTF
.,TRBJ1-1,.,TRBV29-1,TGCAGCGTTGGAAGTCCTAACACTGAAGCTTTCTTT,CSVGSPNTEAFF
.,TRBJ1-2,.,TRBV27,TGTGCCAGCAGTTTATCTGGGGCAGGGGATCGTGGCTACACCTTC,CASSLSGAGDRGYTF
few,TRBJ2-1,.,TRBV18,TGTGCCAGCTCACCACTTCCCGGGGGAGGCGACAATGAGCAGTTCTTC,CASSPLPGGGDNEQFF
.,TRBJ2-3,.,TRBV7-3,TGTGCCAGCAGCTTAATGGGTGACACAGATACGCAGTATTTT,CASSLMGDTDTQYF
.,TRBJ2-1,.,TRBV6-5,TGTGCCAGCAGGGGTGGGGGTGAGCAGTTCTTC,CASRGGGEQFF
.,TRBJ2-7,TRBD1,TRBV7-2,TGTGCCAGCAGCCACAGGGGCGAGCAGTACTTC,CASSHRGEQYF
once,TRBJ1-4,.,TRBV18,TGTGCCAGCTCACCCCGGGCAACTAATGAAAAACTGTTTTTT,CASSPRATNEKLFF
.,TRBJ2-5,.,TRBV5-4,TGTGCCAGCAGTTTTCGGGGGCGGGGGGAGACCCAGTACTTC,CASSFRGRGETQYF
.,TRBJ1-1,.,TRBV5-4,TGTGCCAGCAGCCCGGAGTCCAGGGGTACTGAAGCTTTCTTT,CASSPESRGTEAFF
.,TRBJ2-3,TRBD1,TRBV6-4,TGTGCCAGCGGGACAGGGGACACAGATACGCAGTATTTT,CASGTGDTDTQYF
.,TRBJ1-1,.,TRBV5-4,TGTGCCAGCAGCTCCGGGACACATGACACTGAAGCTTTCTTT,CASSSGTHDTEAFF
.,TRBJ2-5,.,TRBV18,TGTGCCAGCTCACCCTACAAGGGGCCCCAAGAGACCCAGTACTTC,CASSPYKGPQETQYF
.,TRBJ1-5,TRBD1,TRBV27,TGTGCCAGCAGTTTATCGCGAGGTGGACAGGGGGCCAATCAGCCCCAGCATTTT,CASSLSRGGQGANQPQHF
.,TRBJ2-7,TRBD2,TRBV7-9,TGTGCCAGCAGCCCAATGGGGGGGGGCTACGAGCAGTACTTC,CASSPMGGGYEQYF
once,TRBJ2-3,.,TRBV7-3,TGTGCCAGCAGCTTCCGGGATCCCACAGATACGCAGTATTTT,CASSFRDPTDTQYF
many,TRBJ1-3,.,TRBV4-1,TGCGCCAGCAGCCGGGGGATCGACAGTACTGGAAACACCATATATTTT,CASSRGIDSTGNTIYF
once,TRBJ1-1,.,TRBV7-6,TGTGCCAGCAGCTTAGCGGGCAGAATGAACACTGAAGCTTTCTTT,CASSLAGRMNTEAFF
.,TRBJ2-2,.,TRBV6-5,TGTGCCAGCAGTATTCGCACCGGGGAGCTGTTTTTT,CASSIRTGELFF
once,TRBJ1-5,.,TRBV27,TGTGCCAGCAGCCGGGACAATAGCAATCAGCCCCAGCATTTT,CASSRDNSNQPQHF
.,TRBJ2-3,.,TRBV9,TGTGCCAGCAGCGCGAACCCCGGGACCCCTGACACACCAGATACGCAGTATTTT,CASSANPGTPDTPDTQYF